The sequence of this T cell receptor (beta chain) was determined in a study of cytomegalovirus exposure and HLA in healthy donors. Comments on this clone: Its antigen remains unknown.

The PCR employed 60 Vbeta primers together with 13 Jbeta primers. Sequenced by immunoSEQ multiplex PCR; TCRdb stores in-frame clones only, minus some. The profile shows 85,000 to 130,000 clones, nearly 80% of them singletons. Regarding the study as a whole: Analysis was carried out at a later point, and it linked a missense DCLRE1C variant to TCR beta V- and J-gene trimming. What a later analysis showed was that several of the most significant clusters appeared linked to common viral pathogens.

The length of the CDR3 is 14 residues. Germline-derived CDR1 and CDR2 are SGHRS and YFSETQ. The V segment lost 0 bases and the J segment 6 bases; nucleotides outside the gene matches: 3. The gene calls are TRBV5-1 and TRBJ2-7; TRBD2 aligns across 10 bases. Source material: PBMCs. This TCR came from a man aged 60 to 75 in good health and CMV-seropositive. The CDR3 sequence is CASSLASGGGEQYF. The CDR3, as DNA: TGCGCCAGCAGCTTGGCTAGCGGGGGTGGCGAGCAGTACTTC. Based on the CDR3 plus reference TRBV5-1 and TRBJ2-7, the full variable domain is KAGVTQTPRYLIKTRGQQVTLSCSPISGHRSVSWYQQTPGQGLQFLFEYFSETQRNKGNFPGRFSGRQFSNSRSEMNVSTLELGDSALYLCASSLASGGGEQYFGPGTRLTVT.